Below, 30 T cell receptor beta chains from the same sample are listed, as sequenced in a study. Via MiXCR, TCRdb re-called the 5' RACE reads, giving one row per CDR3 protein. The table lists 50,000 to 65,000 distinct CDR3 sequences, around 26% of them singletons. Sequenced material: tumor-infiltrating memory CD4+ T cells sorted from the breast tumor. Subset noted: memory CD4+ T cells, CD4+CD45RO+CD25-. Source of these receptors: a female donor with breast cancer.

On this clonotype itself: The junction and the germline gene differ at one end; a read error may be behind it. The chain combines TRBV2 with TRBJ2-1; D may be TRBD2 (6 bases). Germline V gives CDR1 SNHLY, CDR2 FYNNEI. The CDR3 consists of 13 residues. CDR3 protein: CASSVGTYNERFF. DNA for the CDR3: TGTGCCAGCAGTGTAGGGACTTACAATGAGCGGTTCTTC.

As to this clonotype: Its ends do not fully match the called genes, so a read error is possible. This sequence joins TRBV5-1 and TRBJ2-7, with D unresolved. The germline gives CDR1 SGHRS, CDR2 YFSETQ. CDR3 length equals 13 residues. DNA for the CDR3: TGCGCCAGCAGCTTTCCCCGAGAACACAAAACGCACTTC. This codes for CASSFPREHKTHF.

The V gene is TRBV5-1, the J gene TRBJ1-6, with TRBD1 as a possible D gene (6 bases). CDR1 is SGHRS, CDR2 YFSETQ, per germline. The V and J ends lost 4 bases and 11 bases respectively, with 13 bases between them. The CDR3 spans 13 residues. In DNA, the CDR3 is TGCGCCAGCAGCCAGGAGGGGGGTCCACCCCTCCACTTT. Translating it yields CASSQEGGPPLHF.

This clonotype was picked up a small number of times. The chain employs TRBV27 and TRBJ1-2; weak D call: TRBD1 (5 bases). CDR3 length: 13 amino acids. V lost 6 bases and J 4 bases, leaving 12 bases between the germline ends. Germline V gives CDR1 MNHEY, CDR2 SMNVEV (reference sequence). The CDR3 reads CASRRDPLYGYTF. In DNA, the CDR3 is TGTGCCAGCAGGCGGGACCCTCTCTATGGCTACACCTTC.

The gene calls are TRBV20-1 and TRBJ1-2; no clear D gene. This CDR3 has 11 amino acids. The V gene lost 6 bases and the J gene lost 8 bases, with 13 bases spanning the gap. Germline V CDR1 and CDR2: DFQATT, SNEGSKA (reference sequence). The CDR3 is CSALPSEGYTF. The CDR3 DNA reads as TGCAGTGCCCTTCCGAGTGAGGGCTACACCTTC.

The chain links TRBV20-1 to TRBJ2-1, with 11 positions matching TRBD2. Germline values: CDR1 DFQATT, CDR2 SNEGSKA (reference sequence). CDR3 length: 14 residues. The V and J ends lost 5 bases and 5 bases, in that order; junction bases with no gene match: 5. CDR3 bases: TGCAGTGCTGGGACTAGCGGAGGACACAATGAGCAGTTCTTC. This codes for CSAGTSGGHNEQFF.

This clonotype was recorded a few times. V is TRBV5-6 and J is TRBJ1-4; D is possibly TRBD1 (5 bases). CDR1 and CDR2 (germline): SGHDT, YYEEEE. This CDR3 is built from 14 residues. Trimming cost V 4 bases and J 9 bases, with 16 bases left between them. In DNA, the CDR3 is TGTGCCAGCAGCCGACAGTCAGCTTCGCAAAAACTGTTTTTT. Protein: CASSRQSASQKLFF.

This chain links TRBV24-1 with TRBJ2-1; D gene unclear. The J call is in doubt because the DNA end fits TRBJ2-5 better. CDR1 KGHDR and CDR2 SFDVKD come from the germline V gene. The length of the CDR3 is 13 residues. CDR3 nucleotides: TGTGCCACCAGTGATTTGTCCAGGGAGACCCAGTACTTC. Translation: CATSDLSRETQYF.

As regards this clonotype: A much more abundant neighbour one base away suggests this may be a read error. The chain is built from TRBV5-1 and TRBJ2-5, with TRBD2 as a possible D gene (6 bases). Germline CDR1 is SGHRS and CDR2 is YFSETQ. This CDR3 has 13 residues. The CDR3 DNA reads TGCGCCAGCAGCGACACGTTTGGGGGGACCCAGAACTTC. It codes for CASSDTFGGTQNF.

The V and J genes are TRBV5-1 and TRBJ1-1, with D possibly being TRBD1 (6 bases). Germline V gene lookup returns CDR1 SGHRS and CDR2 YFSETQ. The CDR3 is made up of 14 amino acids. Trimming stripped 7 bases from V and 1 base from J, with 14 bases between. CDR3 sequence reads: CASGQMTGNTEAFF. The CDR3 nucleotides are TGCGCCAGCGGTCAAATGACAGGGAACACTGAAGCTTTCTTT. The variable domain in full, with the rest retrieved from reference TRBV5-1 and TRBJ1-1, is KAGVTQTPRYLIKTRGQQVTLSCSPISGHRSVSWYQQTPGQGLQFLFEYFSETQRNKGNFPGRFSGRQFSNSRSEMNVSTLELGDSALYLCASGQMTGNTEAFFGQGTRLTVV.

V is TRBV20-1 and J is TRBJ2-1; no definite D call. The CDR3 is 13 residues long. Per germline, CDR1 DFQATT and CDR2 SNEGSKA (reference sequence). The ends were cut back, 6 bases at V and 8 bases at J, with 17 bases in the middle. The CDR3 loop is CSAPEGVSDEQFF. For the CDR3, the DNA is TGCAGTGCCCCGGAAGGCGTTAGTGATGAGCAGTTCTTC.

This clonotype was seen a few times. This rearrangement joins TRBV20-1 to TRBJ2-1; no definite D call. The CDR3 runs to 15 residues. Trimming pared 4 bases from V and 0 bases from J, leaving 13 bases between. Germline assignment: CDR1 DFQATT and CDR2 SNEGSKA (reference sequence). The CDR3 bases are TGCAGTGCTATGGTACGAGCGAGCTCCTACAATGAGCAGTTCTTC. Residues: CSAMVRASSYNEQFF.

V usage is TRBV5-1 and J usage is TRBJ2-2; D remains ambiguous. Trimming removed 0 bases at V and 0 bases at J, with 9 bases between. CDR3 length: 16 amino acids. CDR1 SGHRS and CDR2 YFSETQ come from the germline V gene. CDR3 amino acids: CASSLGPAPNTGELFF. As DNA, the CDR3 is TGCGCCAGCAGCTTGGGGCCAGCGCCGAACACCGGGGAGCTGTTTTTT.

This clonotype was detected a few times. The rearrangement links TRBV7-9 to TRBJ1-1; D is unresolved. CDR1 is SEHNR, CDR2 FQNEAQ, per germline (reference sequence). The CDR3 is 12 amino acids. Trimming removed 6 bases from V and 3 bases from J, with 8 bases in between. The CDR3 spells CASRTEYTEAFF. CDR3 coding DNA: TGTGCCAGCAGGACGGAATACACTGAAGCTTTCTTT.

This clonotype was observed a few times. The chain links TRBV11-2 to TRBJ1-1; D gene ambiguous. The germline gives CDR1 SGHAT, CDR2 FQNNGV. This CDR3 region has 15 residues. V lost 1 base, J lost 0 bases, and 9 bases lay in between. The chain's CDR3 is CASSLVKGVNTEAFF. Here the CDR3 DNA reads TGTGCCAGCAGCTTAGTAAAGGGCGTGAACACTGAAGCTTTCTTT.

This clonotype has a handful of counts. The chain recombines TRBV3-1 with TRBJ2-7, with D possibly being TRBD1 (6 bases). CDR1 and CDR2 from the germline V gene are LGHDT and YNNKEL (reference sequence). V gave up 4 bases and J gave up 5 bases, with 18 bases separating them. CDR3 length: 15 amino acids. In DNA form, the CDR3 reads TGTGCCAGCAGCCTTATGAAGGGCAGGGGCGACGAGCAGTACTTC. Protein: CASSLMKGRGDEQYF.

This chain connects TRBV9 to TRBJ2-3; no reliable D call. Between the trimmed V and J ends, which lost 1 base and 2 bases, there was a span of 8 bases. The CDR3 has 14 residues. Germline CDR1 is SGDLS and CDR2 is YYNGEE. The chain's CDR3 is CASSVSLHTDTQYF. CDR3 nucleotides: TGTGCCAGCAGCGTAAGTCTGCACACAGATACGCAGTATTTT.

A few counts support this clonotype. The chain joins TRBV6-5 to TRBJ1-1; no firm D call. V lost 5 bases, J lost 2 bases, and 9 bases lay in between. Germline V gene sequence: CDR1 MNHEY, CDR2 SVGAGI. The CDR3 runs to 13 residues. The CDR3 DNA reads TGTGCCAGCAGTGAAACAGTTAACACTGAAGCTTTCTTT. It is translated as CASSETVNTEAFF.

This clonotype has a count of ten or more. The chain recombines TRBV7-2 with TRBJ1-2; tentative D call: TRBD1 (5 bases). The CDR3 loop spans 13 amino acids. Trimming removed 6 bases from V and 4 bases from J, with 12 bases in between. Germline CDR1 reads SGHTA; CDR2 reads FQGNSA. The CDR3 DNA reads TGTGCCAGCAGTTCTGACAGTGTCTATGGCTACACCTTC. Its translation is CASSSDSVYGYTF.

The gene calls are TRBV5-5 and TRBJ2-2, with a possible D match to TRBD1 (6 bases). The CDR3 is made up of 16 amino acids. The V end lost 4 bases, the J end lost 2 bases, and 15 bases lay between the germline ends. Looked up from germline, CDR1 is SGHKS and CDR2 is YYEKEE (reference sequence). The CDR3 bases are TGTGCCAGCAGCCCTCTTGGGGGCCGAAACACCGGGGAGCTGTTTTTT. Translation: CASSPLGGRNTGELFF.

This CDR3 is CSASQGDGGNTIYF. CDR3 DNA sequence: TGCAGTGCTTCACAGGGGGATGGTGGAAACACCATATATTTT. This chain connects TRBV20-1 to TRBJ1-3; 8 bases line up with TRBD1. CDR1 is DFQATT, CDR2 SNEGSKA, per germline (reference sequence). Trimming removed 5 bases from V and 3 bases from J; junction bases left unmatched: 6. The CDR3 runs 14 residues.

The gene calls are TRBV7-9 and TRBJ2-4; D is undetermined. The CDR3 is 14 residues long. V was shortened by 1 base and J by 8 bases, with 12 bases between the two germline ends. Per germline, CDR1 SEHNR and CDR2 FQNEAQ (reference sequence). The CDR3 region is CASSLESGVDIQYF. Written as DNA, the CDR3 is TGTGCCAGCAGCTTAGAGTCGGGTGTGGACATTCAGTACTTC. Looking up the rest from reference TRBV7-9 and TRBJ2-4 gives the full variable domain: DTGVSQNPRHKITKRGQNVTFRCDPISEHNRLYWYRQTLGQGPEFLTYFQNEAQLEKSRLLSDRFSAERPKGSFSTLEIQRTEQGDSAMYLCASSLESGVDIQYFGAGTRLSVL.

The chain couples TRBV5-1 to TRBJ1-2; a possible D gene is TRBD1 (5 bases). Trimming shortened V by 2 bases and J by 8 bases, and 13 bases separated the two germline ends. Germline CDR1 SGHRS, CDR2 YFSETQ. This CDR3 comprises 13 residues. The CDR3 sequence is CASSFTGLGGYTF. CDR3 DNA sequence: TGCGCCAGCAGCTTTACAGGACTGGGGGGCTACACCTTC. Together with reference TRBV5-1 and TRBJ1-2, the CDR3 gives the full variable domain: KAGVTQTPRYLIKTRGQQVTLSCSPISGHRSVSWYQQTPGQGLQFLFEYFSETQRNKGNFPGRFSGRQFSNSRSEMNVSTLELGDSALYLCASSFTGLGGYTFGSGTRLTVV.

This clonotype has a handful of counts. The genes are TRBV4-3 and TRBJ2-5; tentative D call: TRBD2 (6 bases). The CDR3 has 14 amino acids. CDR1 is LGHNA, CDR2 YSLEER, per germline. The V end was cut by 4 bases, the J end by 1 base, with 10 bases between. CDR3 residues: CASSPKRAQETQYF. CDR3 sequence (DNA): TGCGCCAGCAGCCCTAAGCGGGCCCAAGAGACCCAGTACTTC.

The rearrangement joins TRBV5-1 to TRBJ1-1; D unclear. The V gene's germline CDR1 is SGHRS and CDR2 YFSETQ. The V end lost 4 bases, the J end lost 4 bases, and 11 bases lay between the germline ends. The length of the CDR3 is 13 residues. The CDR3 spells CASSQQRATEAFF. CDR3 DNA: TGCGCCAGCAGCCAACAGAGGGCCACTGAAGCTTTCTTT.

This clonotype was found a few times. The gene calls are TRBV7-2 and TRBJ1-1; D is uncertain. Germline V gives CDR1 SGHTA, CDR2 FQGNSA. The CDR3 loop spans 12 amino acids. Trimming took 1 base from V and 5 from J, leaving 5 bases between them. CDR3 in DNA: TGTGCCAGCAGCTTAGTACGGACTGAAGCTTTCTTT. This encodes CASSLVRTEAFF.

This clonotype was seen at least ten times. The chain is built from TRBV6-5 and TRBJ1-1; no clear D gene. Trimming took 0 bases from V and 0 from J, leaving 8 bases between them. CDR1 and CDR2 from the germline V gene are MNHEY and SVGAGI. The CDR3 totals 15 residues. The CDR3 here is CASSYSWRVNTEAFF. The CDR3 nucleotides read TGTGCCAGCAGTTACTCGTGGCGGGTGAACACTGAAGCTTTCTTT.

This clonotype has a handful of counts. The chain joins TRBV5-1 to TRBJ2-5; TRBD1 matches 8 bases. Germline V gene data show CDR1 as SGHRS and CDR2 as YFSETQ. Losses at the gene ends were 3 bases for V and 2 bases for J; bases not matched to a gene: 3. The CDR3 spans 14 residues. CDR3 sequence reads: CASSSGGRQETQYF. CDR3 nucleotides: TGCGCCAGCAGCTCAGGGGGCCGGCAAGAGACCCAGTACTTC.

This clonotype was counted only a few times. This chain links TRBV6-1 with TRBJ1-1; D is uncertain. Trimming took 3 bases from V and 3 from J, leaving 11 bases between them. In germline, CDR1 is MNHNS, CDR2 SASEGT. The CDR3 length is 14 residues. In DNA, the CDR3 is TGTGCCAGCAGTGAGGTGATCTGGGACACTGAAGCTTTCTTT. Translating it yields CASSEVIWDTEAFF.

This chain links TRBV10-3 with TRBJ1-1; D not resolved. Trimming stripped 8 bases from V and 1 base from J, with 11 bases between. The CDR3 is made up of 13 amino acids. Germline V gives CDR1 ENHRY, CDR2 SYGVKD. The CDR3 coding sequence is TGTGCCATCCTCTCGTCCAGGAACACTGAAGCTTTCTTT. Translating gives CAILSSRNTEAFF.